This T cell receptor (beta chain) originates from a study of blood T cells in healthy people across ages. General study findings and limits: Investigators treated diversity estimates from one million T cells as underestimates.

As to this clonotype: The antigen is undetermined.

Using a J-beta primer mix together with a sample-barcoded 5' primer, a second PCR was run for about 6 to 12 cycles. Each TCR beta cDNA got a 12-nucleotide random molecular identifier. In TCRdb, the 5' RACE reads were re-called with MiXCR into one record per CDR3 protein. The sample shows around 580,000 distinct CDR3 sequences, around 48% of them seen only once. CDR3 length: 17 residues. The germline V gene has CDR1 ENHRY and CDR2 SYGVKD. Trimming removed 3 bases at V and 2 bases at J, with 18 bases between. The sequence came from a man older than 75 in good health. V gene TRBV10-3 combines with J gene TRBJ2-3, with TRBD2 as a possible D gene (6 bases). Sequencing was performed on blood. The CDR3 coding sequence is TGTGCCATCAGTGACCCCGGGGTAGGGGACTTCACAGATACGCAGTATTTT. This translates into CAISDPGVGDFTDTQYF.